This record concerns one T cell receptor beta chain sequence. The antigen remains undetermined. This sample is drawn from a study of vaccination effects on CD4 cells after COVID-19. Background on the study: Everyone in the study got two shots of either the BNT162b2 or mRNA-1273 vaccine.

The repertoire was sequenced with immunoSEQ multiplex PCR; TCRdb's copy has only in-frame clones and lacks some. In the table there are 70,000 or so clones, around 81% of which are singletons. The ViraFEST assay expanded antigen-specific CD4+ T cells with viral peptide pools before sequencing. Once cultured for more than nine days, the cells underwent separation to obtain CD4+ T cells. Testing of the vaccine recipients showed negative nucleocapsid antibodies and no prior SARS-CoV-2 infection. A few million PBMC per well received approximately 10 IU/ml IL-2 and approximately 10 ug/ml peptides in culture. Fresh IL-2-containing medium replaced half the medium on days 3 and 7. Germline-derived CDR1 and CDR2 are SEHNR and FQNEAQ (reference sequence). With 1 base removed from V and 10 bases from J, the gap between germline ends came to 14 bases. There are 13 residues in the CDR3.

The TCR originated in a human donor who received a COVID-19 vaccine. The chain links TRBV7-9 to TRBJ2-7; a possible D gene is TRBD1 (6 bases). The specimen was CD4+ T cells from PBMCs cultured with SARS-CoV-2 spike peptides, collected before COVID-19 vaccination. CDR3 bases: TGTGCCAGCAGCTTAGGCGGACAGTTTCCCCAGTACGTC. This translates into CASSLGGQFPQYV.